The 18 T cell receptor beta chains given below trace back to one sample, sequenced in a study of T-cell reconstitution after alpha-beta-depleted transplantation in children. Unique molecular identifiers were built into the TCRbeta library. TCRdb passed the PCR reads through MiXCR, listing each CDR3 protein once. The sample has about 610,000 distinct CDR3 sequences; roughly a tenth are singletons. The material sequenced was PBMCs from the stem cell graft donor, taken from the stem cell graft. Receptors were obtained from a human donor who donated a stem cell graft to a child with acute myeloid leukemia.

This clonotype was picked up a small number of times. The chain has TRBV12-3 or TRBV12-4 and TRBJ2-3; 13 nucleotides align to TRBD2. With V trimmed by 5 bases and J by 6 bases, 11 bases remained unmatched. This CDR3 has 17 residues. The CDR3 here is CASSPPPTSGRRDTQYF. In nucleotides, the CDR3 is TGTGCCAGCAGTCCCCCCCCGACTAGCGGGAGGAGGGATACGCAGTATTTT.

A few counts support this clonotype. The rearrangement uses TRBV6-5 and TRBJ2-3; no reliable D call. CDR3 length: 13 residues. CDR1 and CDR2 (germline): MNHEY, SVGAGI. Trimming cost V 4 bases and J 3 bases, with 8 bases left between them. DNA of the CDR3: TGTGCCAGCAGTTGGGTGGGAACAGATACGCAGTATTTT. Its translation: CASSWVGTDTQYF.

This clonotype came up a few times. The V call is TRBV29-1, the J call TRBJ1-2, with 7 bases aligning to TRBD1. Germline CDR1 reads SQVTM; CDR2 reads ANQGSEA. The V segment lost 3 bases and the J segment 8 bases; nucleotides outside the gene matches: 9. This CDR3 is built from 13 residues. The CDR3 sequence: CSVEHRGVRGYTF. The CDR3 region has the DNA TGCAGCGTTGAGCACAGGGGAGTTCGCGGCTACACCTTC.

CDR3 loop: CSASWANRAEAFF. The CDR3 region has the DNA TGCAGTGCTAGTTGGGCCAACCGGGCTGAAGCTTTCTTT. This chain joins TRBV20-1 and TRBJ1-1; D is unclear. The V end was cut by 3 bases, the J end by 6 bases, with 14 bases between. The CDR3 has 13 amino acids. Germline V gene lookup returns CDR1 DFQATT and CDR2 SNEGSKA (reference sequence).

The chain employs TRBV29-1 and TRBJ2-4; D unclear. Germline CDR1 and CDR2: SQVTM and ANQGSEA. This CDR3 has 15 amino acids. The V and J ends lost 4 bases and 0 bases respectively, with 13 bases between them. CDR3 DNA: TGCAGCGTTGTGTGGGCTACATTAGCCAAAAACATTCAGTACTTC. Its translation: CSVVWATLAKNIQYF.

This clonotype was seen more than once but under ten times. The V call is TRBV7-2, the J call TRBJ1-4, with 8 bases fitting TRBD1. Trimming at V came to 4 bases and at J to 4 bases, leaving 8 bases not matched to a gene. The CDR3 sequence is 16 residues long. From germline, CDR1 is SGHTA and CDR2 FQGNSA. CDR3 region: CASSSSRTGSNEKLFF. The CDR3 DNA is TGTGCCAGCAGCTCTAGCAGGACAGGGAGTAATGAAAAACTGTTTTTT.

There are a few counts of this clonotype. The chain recombines TRBV10-3 with TRBJ1-1; tentative D call: TRBD1 (5 bases). The V end lost 4 bases, the J end lost 3 bases, and 6 bases lay between the germline ends. The CDR3 runs to 12 residues. Germline V gene data show CDR1 as ENHRY and CDR2 as SYGVKD. CDR3 sequence reads: CAISGGDTEAFF. CDR3 nucleotide sequence: TGTGCCATCAGTGGGGGGGACACTGAAGCTTTCTTT.

The chain carries TRBV3-1 and TRBJ2-3; possibly TRBD1 or TRBD2 for D (6 bases each). Germline V gene lookup returns CDR1 LGHDT and CDR2 YNNKEL (reference sequence). The V gene lost 3 bases and the J gene lost 5 bases, with 21 bases spanning the gap. The length of the CDR3 is 17 residues. The CDR3 coding sequence is TGTGCCAGCAGCCACCTGACCCCCGGGGGCCGGAGAGATACGCAGTATTTT. Its translation is CASSHLTPGGRRDTQYF.

This clonotype was counted a few times. This chain connects TRBV16 to TRBJ2-7, with 10 positions matching TRBD1. J gave up 5 bases and V 3 bases, and 4 bases lay outside the gene matches. CDR1 is KGHSY and CDR2 is FQNENV in the germline V gene. This CDR3 is 14 amino acids long. This CDR3 reads CASSQDRGFDEQYF. CDR3 nucleotide sequence: TGTGCCAGCAGCCAGGACAGGGGGTTCGACGAGCAGTACTTC.

This clonotype occurred a few times. This chain links TRBV30 with TRBJ2-4, with 7 bases lining up with TRBD2. V lost 5 bases and J lost 10; bases outside the gene matches: 8. Germline lookup yields CDR1 GTSNPN and CDR2 SVGIG (reference sequence). The CDR3 length is 12 residues. In nucleotides, the CDR3 is TGTGCCTGGGGAGCGGCTAGCGGTATTCAGTACTTC. This codes for CAWGAASGIQYF.

This clonotype came up many times. DNA of the CDR3: TGCAGCGTTGCAGATGGGGCAACTCAAGAGACCCAGTACTTC. Residues: CSVADGATQETQYF. This chain links TRBV29-1 with TRBJ2-5; possible D gene TRBD1, 5 bases. The CDR3 covers 14 residues. Trimming pared 4 bases from V and 2 bases from J, leaving 14 bases between. Germline-derived CDR1 and CDR2 are SQVTM and ANQGSEA.

This clonotype was detected many times. This chain connects TRBV5-6 to TRBJ2-3; no clear D. CDR3 size: 14 residues. Per the germline V gene, CDR1 is SGHDT and CDR2 is YYEEEE. The germline V and J ends were trimmed by 4 bases and 5 bases, with 14 bases remaining between them. The CDR3 loop reads CASSREEWRDTQYF. CDR3 DNA sequence: TGTGCCAGCAGCCGCGAAGAGTGGCGAGATACGCAGTATTTT.

This clonotype was counted a few times. The V gene is TRBV7-2, the J gene TRBJ2-1; 11 bases are shared with TRBD2. The CDR3 runs to 15 residues. Germline assignment: CDR1 SGHTA and CDR2 FQGNSA. With 6 bases clipped from V and 9 bases from J, the junction kept 10 bases outside the gene matches. The CDR3 here is CASRDSGREFTEQFF. In DNA, the CDR3 is TGTGCCAGCAGGGATAGCGGGAGGGAATTCACTGAGCAGTTCTTC.

The CDR3 DNA reads TGCAGTGCCATGCTTGGCGGGGGCACTGAAGCTTTCTTT. Its protein is CSAMLGGGTEAFF. V and J are TRBV20-1 and TRBJ1-1, with D maybe TRBD1 (5 bases). Germline CDR1 reads DFQATT; CDR2 reads SNEGSKA (reference sequence). The CDR3 has 13 residues. Trimming stripped 6 bases from V and 4 bases from J, with 15 bases between.

At least ten counts were recorded for this clonotype. V gene TRBV7-2 combines with J gene TRBJ2-2; possible D gene TRBD2, 7 bases. Per the germline V gene, CDR1 is SGHTA and CDR2 is FQGNSA. This CDR3 is built from 17 residues. Trimming shortened V by 5 bases and J by 3 bases, and 19 bases separated the two germline ends. CDR3 sequence reads: CASSRRGGALDTGELFF. The CDR3, as DNA: TGTGCCAGCAGCCGTCGCGGGGGCGCATTGGACACCGGGGAGCTGTTTTTT.

This clonotype appeared a few times. The chain has TRBV18 and TRBJ2-7; D is unclear. The V end was cut by 3 bases, the J end by 2 bases, with 14 bases between. Looked up from germline, CDR1 is KGHSH and CDR2 is LQKENI. CDR3 size: 15 residues. Here the CDR3 DNA reads TGTGCCAGCTCACCTTCCAGAGAGGTCCCCTACGAGCAGTACTTC. It codes for CASSPSREVPYEQYF.

This sequence joins TRBV28 and TRBJ1-5; 9 positions match TRBD1. Germline values: CDR1 MDHEN, CDR2 SYDVKM. V dropped 6 bases and J dropped 11; count of bases not matched to a gene: 8. The CDR3 extends over 13 amino acids. This CDR3 is CASRSGTGMAQHF. DNA for the CDR3: TGTGCCAGCAGGTCCGGGACAGGGATGGCCCAGCATTTT.

The genes are TRBV5-1 and TRBJ2-7, with TRBD2 as a possible D gene (6 bases). CDR1 is SGHRS and CDR2 is YFSETQ in the germline V gene. V was cut by 4 bases and J by 4 bases, with 15 bases left in between. This CDR3 is built from 14 residues. The CDR3 reads CASSPAAGNYEQYF. Here the CDR3 DNA reads TGCGCCAGCAGCCCAGCGGCGGGAAATTACGAGCAGTACTTC. The full variable domain, completed using reference TRBV5-1 and TRBJ2-7, is KAGVTQTPRYLIKTRGQQVTLSCSPISGHRSVSWYQQTPGQGLQFLFEYFSETQRNKGNFPGRFSGRQFSNSRSEMNVSTLELGDSALYLCASSPAAGNYEQYFGPGTRLTVT.